The 23 T cell receptor beta chains in this list originate from one sample, sequenced in a study of identical twins. A single record per CDR3 protein comes from TCRdb applying MiXCR to the 5' RACE reads. The sample lists roughly 700,000 distinct CDR3 sequences; around 8.3% were seen once. These sequences were also reported in another study, on yellow fever vaccine responses in identical twins.

The sample consisted of PBMCs. These receptors were collected from a woman in her late teens or twenties in good health.

This clonotype was seen many times. The CDR3 protein is CASSATGAGGQPQHF. As DNA, the CDR3 is TGTGCCAGCAGTGCTACAGGTGCGGGCGGACAGCCCCAGCATTTT. V gene TRBV12-3 or TRBV12-4 combines with J gene TRBJ1-5; possible D gene TRBD1, 5 bases. V lost 5 bases and J 7 bases, leaving 18 bases between the germline ends. The CDR3 consists of 15 residues.

This clonotype was observed a few times. The rearrangement joins TRBV24-1 to TRBJ2-1, with 7 positions matching TRBD2. There are 16 residues in the CDR3. Germline CDR1 is KGHDR and CDR2 is SFDVKD. V shed 0 bases and J 7 bases; nucleotides not matched to a gene: 8. CDR3 DNA sequence: TGTGCCACCAGTGATTTGTCCATGGGGGGGAGGAATGAGCAGTTCTTC. Translation: CATSDLSMGGRNEQFF.

This chain links TRBV15 with TRBJ2-7, with 13 positions matching TRBD2. Losses at the gene ends were 5 bases for V and 5 bases for J; bases not matched to a gene: 3. The CDR3 has 14 residues. Germline CDR1 reads LNHNV; CDR2 reads YYDKDF (reference sequence). The CDR3 region has the DNA TGTGCCACCAGCCGGACTAGCGGGAGCAACGAGCAGTACTTC. Its protein is CATSRTSGSNEQYF.

The chain couples TRBV6-1 to TRBJ2-1; 9 bases match TRBD2. Looked up from germline, CDR1 is MNHNS and CDR2 is SASEGT. J gave up 9 bases and V 10 bases, and 13 bases lay outside the gene matches. The CDR3 loop spans 14 amino acids. The CDR3 DNA follows: TGTGCCACCCTAGGGGCGGGAGGGCCGGGTGAGCAGTTCTTC. This sequence encodes CATLGAGGPGEQFF.

This clonotype has at least ten counts. V is TRBV7-2 and J is TRBJ1-2; D is unclear. CDR3 length: 13 residues. The V and J ends lost 5 bases and 4 bases respectively, with 11 bases between them. Germline loops: CDR1 SGHTA, CDR2 FQGNSA. Written as DNA, the CDR3 is TGTGCCAGCAGCCTTATTGGGGTCTATGGCTACACCTTC. Its protein is CASSLIGVYGYTF.

The chain links TRBV28 to TRBJ2-1, with 7 bases that match TRBD1. The CDR3 consists of 16 residues. The J segment lost 2 bases and the V segment lost 4 bases, leaving 8 bases of the junction unmatched. Germline V gene data show CDR1 as MDHEN and CDR2 as SYDVKM. For the CDR3, the DNA is TGTGCCAGCAGTTCCCTACAGACAGGGACCTACAATGAGCAGTTCTTC. Its translation is CASSSLQTGTYNEQFF.

The V gene is TRBV19, the J gene TRBJ2-1; D ambiguous. V gave up 5 bases and J gave up 15 bases, with 14 bases separating them. The CDR3 is 11 amino acids. Germline CDR1 reads LNHDA; CDR2 reads SQIVND (reference sequence). CDR3 amino acids: CASSPGRVPFF. The CDR3 region has the DNA TGTGCCAGTAGTCCCGGTCGAGTCCCGTTCTTC. Full variable domain (missing parts from reference TRBV19 and TRBJ2-1): DGGITQSPKYLFRKEGQNVTLSCEQNLNHDAMYWYRQDPGQGLRLIYYSQIVNDFQKGDIAEGYSVSREKKESFPLTVTSAQKNPTAFYLCASSPGRVPFFGPGTRLTVL.

This clonotype was detected many times. The V and J genes are TRBV9 and TRBJ2-7; D may correspond to TRBD1 or TRBD2 (5 bases each). The CDR3 length is 14 residues. The germline V gene has CDR1 SGDLS and CDR2 YYNGEE. V was shortened by 0 bases and J by 4 bases, with 11 bases between the two germline ends. Here the CDR3 DNA reads TGTGCCAGCAGCGTAGCAGGGACCGATTACGAGCAGTACTTC. As protein: CASSVAGTDYEQYF.

This clonotype was observed at least ten times. The chain uses TRBV7-3 and TRBJ2-1; D unclear. This CDR3 region has 13 residues. Germline lookup yields CDR1 SGHTA and CDR2 FQGTGA. V dropped 0 bases and J dropped 8 bases, with 8 bases sitting between them. CDR3 sequence (DNA): TGTGCCAGCAGCTTAACGAACAGCCATGAGCAGTTCTTC. Residues: CASSLTNSHEQFF.

The V gene is TRBV7-2, the J gene TRBJ2-7, with no clear D. This CDR3 is built from 13 residues. Trimming removed 5 bases from V and 6 bases from J, with 14 bases in between. Germline-derived CDR1 and CDR2 are SGHTA and FQGNSA. CDR3 protein: CASSLIDTSEQYF. Here the CDR3 DNA reads TGTGCCAGCAGCCTTATCGATACCTCCGAGCAGTACTTC.

V and J are TRBV20-1 and TRBJ2-7; D may be TRBD1 or TRBD2 (5 bases each). This CDR3 is built from 16 residues. CDR1 and CDR2 (germline): DFQATT, SNEGSKA (reference sequence). V lost 2 bases and J 0 bases, leaving 17 bases between the germline ends. CDR3 loop: CSARSLSGTNSYEQYF. The CDR3 bases are TGCAGTGCTAGATCGTTATCGGGGACCAACTCCTACGAGCAGTACTTC.

This clonotype was seen a handful of times. The gene calls are TRBV18 and TRBJ2-7, with TRBD2 matching over 11 bases. The V gene end was trimmed by 1 base and the J gene end by 5 bases; junction bases not matched to a gene: 13. Looked up from germline, CDR1 is KGHSH and CDR2 is LQKENI. CDR3 length equals 18 residues. The CDR3 region has the DNA TGTGCCAGCTCACCACAGCGGGGATCTCTAGCGGGGGGTAACGAGCAGTACTTC. This encodes CASSPQRGSLAGGNEQYF.

The gene calls are TRBV19 and TRBJ2-1; D is ambiguous. Trimming removed 3 bases at V and 4 bases at J, with 22 bases between. CDR1 and CDR2 (germline): LNHDA, SQIVND (reference sequence). This CDR3 contains 18 residues. CDR3 coding DNA: TGTGCCAGTAGTATGGGTCCGCTCAGTACATCTTCATACAATGAGCAGTTCTTC. Translated: CASSMGPLSTSSYNEQFF.

This clonotype has at least ten counts. The rearrangement uses TRBV7-6 and TRBJ2-7; D perhaps matches TRBD1 (6 bases). The V end lost 4 bases, the J end lost 7 bases, and 14 bases lay between the germline ends. The CDR3 is 13 residues long. Germline-derived CDR1 and CDR2 are SGHVS and FNYEAQ. This CDR3 reads CASSWNRVEEQYF. The CDR3 DNA reads as TGTGCCAGCAGCTGGAACAGGGTGGAGGAGCAGTACTTC.

This clonotype showed up many times. The chain is built from TRBV12-3 or TRBV12-4 and TRBJ1-5; D remains ambiguous. The V and J ends lost 3 bases and 11 bases respectively, with 11 bases between them. This CDR3 comprises 12 residues. The CDR3 bases are TGTGCCAGCAGTTTTGAGAGTGCAGCCCAGCATTTT. This translates into CASSFESAAQHF.

In this sample, this clonotype turned up a few times. This rearrangement joins TRBV5-5 to TRBJ2-4; D might be TRBD1 or TRBD2, each matching 6 bases. The CDR3 consists of 15 residues. The ends were cut back, 4 bases at V and 5 bases at J, with 16 bases in the middle. Germline lookup yields CDR1 SGHKS and CDR2 YYEKEE (reference sequence). The CDR3, as DNA: TGTGCCAGCAGCCGTGCTGTGGGGGGCCAAAACATTCAGTACTTC. Its translation: CASSRAVGGQNIQYF.

This chain joins TRBV6-2 or TRBV6-3 and TRBJ2-2; D is unclear. Trimming left V 3 bases short and J 7 bases short, with 15 bases between. The CDR3 has 15 residues. CDR1 MNHEY and CDR2 SVGEGT come from the germline V gene. CDR3 protein: CASSYRAARNGELFF. CDR3 DNA sequence: TGTGCCAGCAGTTATCGGGCAGCTAGGAACGGGGAGCTGTTTTTT.

This clonotype was observed a handful of times. This chain links TRBV28 with TRBJ2-4; D may be TRBD2 (5 bases). Germline assignment: CDR1 MDHEN and CDR2 SYDVKM. Trimming took 3 bases from V and 1 from J, leaving 10 bases between them. The CDR3 is 15 residues long. The CDR3 nucleotides read TGTGCCAGCAGTTTGAACGGGAAGGCCAAAAACATTCAGTACTTC. Its translation: CASSLNGKAKNIQYF.

The count of this clonotype is one. The chain joins TRBV20-1 to TRBJ2-1, with 7 bases identical to TRBD2. Trimming cost V 1 base and J 0 bases; bases outside gene matches: 15. The CDR3 covers 19 residues. Germline assignment: CDR1 DFQATT and CDR2 SNEGSKA (reference sequence). The CDR3 region has the DNA TGCAGTGCTAGAGCCCTTCGGGAGGACCTAGTTCTCTCCTACAATGAGCAGTTCTTC. It specifies CSARALREDLVLSYNEQFF.

At least ten counts were recorded for this clonotype. V gene TRBV5-6 combines with J gene TRBJ2-7, with 8 bases fitting TRBD1. V was clipped by 4 bases and J by 3 bases; unmatched bases: 15. Germline V gives CDR1 SGHDT, CDR2 YYEEEE. This CDR3 region has 17 residues. The CDR3 sequence: CASSPGSYGQGYYEQYF. Written as DNA, the CDR3 is TGTGCCAGCAGCCCGGGAAGTTACGGACAGGGATACTACGAGCAGTACTTC.

The chain combines TRBV28 with TRBJ2-2; TRBD1 agrees at 9 bases. CDR1 and CDR2 (germline): MDHEN, SYDVKM. CDR3 size: 13 residues. V trimming: 7 bases; J trimming: 6 bases; junction bases outside the gene matches: 3. The CDR3 DNA reads as TGTGCCAGCAAGACAGGGGGATCCGGGGAGCTGTTTTTT. This sequence encodes CASKTGGSGELFF.

The rearrangement links TRBV2 to TRBJ2-7; TRBD1 agrees at 9 bases. The trim removed 8 bases at V and 6 bases at J, leaving 8 bases unmatched. The CDR3 consists of 13 residues. The V gene's germline CDR1 is SNHLY and CDR2 FYNNEI. The CDR3 DNA follows: TGTGCCAGCTACAGGGGGCGCTGGGTCGAGCAGTACTTC. It codes for CASYRGRWVEQYF.

In its sample, this clonotype was seen a few times. This chain links TRBV5-1 with TRBJ2-7, with 9 bases that match TRBD1. J gave up 4 bases and V 2 bases, and 10 bases lay outside the gene matches. Germline V CDR1 and CDR2: SGHRS, YFSETQ. The CDR3 is 16 amino acids. The CDR3 nucleotides read TGCGCCAGCAGCTTCAACTCTCCGGGACAGGGTTACGAGCAGTACTTC. This sequence encodes CASSFNSPGQGYEQYF. The full variable domain, completed using reference TRBV5-1 and TRBJ2-7, is KAGVTQTPRYLIKTRGQQVTLSCSPISGHRSVSWYQQTPGQGLQFLFEYFSETQRNKGNFPGRFSGRQFSNSRSEMNVSTLELGDSALYLCASSFNSPGQGYEQYFGPGTRLTVT.